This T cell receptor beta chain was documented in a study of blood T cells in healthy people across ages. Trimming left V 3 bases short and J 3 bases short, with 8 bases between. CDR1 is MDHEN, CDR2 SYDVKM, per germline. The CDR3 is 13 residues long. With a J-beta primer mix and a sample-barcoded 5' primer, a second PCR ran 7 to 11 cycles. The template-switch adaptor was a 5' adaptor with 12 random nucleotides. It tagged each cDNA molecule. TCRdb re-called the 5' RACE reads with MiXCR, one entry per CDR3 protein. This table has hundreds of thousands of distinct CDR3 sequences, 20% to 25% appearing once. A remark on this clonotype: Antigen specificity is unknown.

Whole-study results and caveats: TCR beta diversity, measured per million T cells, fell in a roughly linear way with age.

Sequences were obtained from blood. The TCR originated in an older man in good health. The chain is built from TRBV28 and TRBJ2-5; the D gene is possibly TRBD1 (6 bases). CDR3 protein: CASSFYREETQYF. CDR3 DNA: TGTGCCAGCAGTTTTTACAGGGAAGAGACCCAGTACTTC. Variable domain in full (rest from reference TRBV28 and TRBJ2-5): DVKVTQSSRYLVKRTGEKVFLECVQDMDHENMFWYRQDPGLGLRLIYFSYDVKMKEKGDIPEGYSVSREKKERFSLILESASTNQTSMYLCASSFYREETQYFGPGTRLLVL.